This T cell receptor beta chain stems from a study of blood T cell repertoires in COVID-19. Whole-study context: The cDNA or gDNA used as material had been derived from T cells, B-cell-depleted T cells, or PBMCs.

Profiled with immunoSEQ multiplex PCR; TCRdb holds only in-frame clones, not every one. The table records a few hundred thousand clones, under 90% of them present only once. This CDR3 comprises 14 residues. Germline CDR1 is GTSNPN and CDR2 is SVGIG (reference sequence). V was clipped by 3 bases and J by 3 bases; unmatched bases: 7. The sequenced sample consisted of peripheral blood. The sequence was obtained from a woman aged 40 to 50 who had recovered from COVID-19. The chain couples TRBV30 to TRBJ1-2, with 7 bases identical to TRBD1. CDR3 sequence reads: CAWRGRGLDYGYTF. CDR3 in DNA: TGTGCCTGGAGGGGCAGGGGGTTGGACTATGGCTACACCTTC.